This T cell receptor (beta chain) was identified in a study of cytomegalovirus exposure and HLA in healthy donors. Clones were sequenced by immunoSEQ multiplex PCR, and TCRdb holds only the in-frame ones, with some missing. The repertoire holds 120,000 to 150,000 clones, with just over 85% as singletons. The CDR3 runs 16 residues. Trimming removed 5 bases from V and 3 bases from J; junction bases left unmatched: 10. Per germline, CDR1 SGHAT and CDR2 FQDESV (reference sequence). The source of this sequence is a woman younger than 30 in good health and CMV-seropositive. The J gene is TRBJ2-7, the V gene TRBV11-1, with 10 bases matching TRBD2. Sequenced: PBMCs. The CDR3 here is CASSPPLAGALYEQYF. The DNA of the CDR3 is TGTGCCAGCAGCCCTCCCCTAGCGGGGGCCCTCTACGAGCAGTACTTC.